This record looks at one T cell receptor beta chain sequence and its context. The data originate from a study of Graves' ophthalmopathy and Graves' hyperthyroidism. As for the study in general: Over 18 months of follow-up, stable hyperthyroidism required that no ophthalmopathy appear.

TCR beta CDR3 amplification used RNA transcripts. First-round RT-PCR with HTBI primers preceded a second-round multiplex PCR. MiXCR was run by TCRdb on the multiplex PCR reads, yielding one entry per CDR3 protein. Here the sample spans 900,000 to 1,200,000 distinct CDR3 sequences, less than 45% being singletons. This CDR3 comprises 16 residues. The germline V gene has CDR1 LNHNV and CDR2 YYDKDF (reference sequence). Trimming took 2 bases from V and 4 from J, leaving 15 bases between them. The receptor was isolated from an adult man with Graves' hyperthyroidism. The chain recombines TRBV15 with TRBJ1-5; weak D call: TRBD1 (6 bases). Sequencing used peripheral blood or thyroid tissue (not recorded which). CDR3 DNA: TGTGCCACCAGCAGACAGGAGGACAGAGGAAATCAGCCCCAGCATTTT. It encodes CATSRQEDRGNQPQHF. Full variable domain (rest looked up from reference TRBV15 and TRBJ1-5): DAMVIQNPRYQVTQFGKPVTLSCSQTLNHNVMYWYQQKSSQAPKLLFHYYDKDFNNEADTPDNFQSRRPNTSFCFLDIRSPGLGDTAMYLCATSRQEDRGNQPQHFGDGTRLSIL.